One sample yielded the 30 T cell receptor beta chains listed below, sequenced in a study of blood T cell repertoires in COVID-19. Profiling relied on immunoSEQ multiplex PCR, and the TCRdb table lists in-frame clones only, not all of them. This sample has roughly 700,000 clones; about 87% occur once, and the top ten carry around 0.3%. Input material: peripheral blood. Source of these receptors: a young woman with acute or convalescent COVID-19.

This clone came up a few times. V and J are TRBV4-1 and TRBJ2-7; D perhaps matches TRBD1 (6 bases). Germline V gene sequence: CDR1 MGHRA, CDR2 YSYEKL. This CDR3 has 16 amino acids. Trimming removed 1 base from V and 7 bases from J, with 20 bases in between. CDR3 sequence: CASSQAMESGVGEQYF. For the CDR3, the DNA is TGCGCCAGCAGCCAAGCCATGGAGTCAGGGGTTGGGGAGCAGTACTTC.

The chain employs TRBV5-1 and TRBJ2-7; 9 positions match TRBD1. Unmatched junction bases numbered 10, after V lost 2 bases and J lost 7 bases. Germline V gene data show CDR1 as SGHRS and CDR2 as YFSETQ. The CDR3 has 15 amino acids. CDR3 residues: CASSFGDRDVAEQYF. The CDR3 DNA reads as TGCGCCAGCAGCTTTGGGGACAGGGACGTCGCGGAGCAGTACTTC.

In regard to this clone: Other nucleotide sequences in the sample specify the same CDR3. This rearrangement joins TRBV5-1 to TRBJ2-7; TRBD2 aligns across 12 bases. V lost 4 bases, J lost 4 bases, and 3 bases stayed unmatched. The CDR3 consists of 14 residues. Germline lookup yields CDR1 SGHRS and CDR2 YFSETQ. DNA of the CDR3: TGCGCCAGCAGCCCTGGGACTAGCGGGTACGAGCAGTACTTC. This translates into CASSPGTSGYEQYF.

This clone appeared a single time. V is TRBV3-1 (or the pseudogene TRBV3-2) and J is TRBJ2-7; 12 nucleotides match TRBD2. V was clipped by 4 bases and J by 0 bases; unmatched bases: 10. In germline, CDR1 is LGHDT, CDR2 YNNKEL (reference sequence). The CDR3 extends over 18 amino acids. The CDR3 sequence is CASSPRLAGALSSYEQYF. CDR3 bases: TGTGCCAGCAGCCCGCGACTAGCGGGGGCCTTAAGCTCCTACGAGCAGTACTTC.

The rearrangement joins TRBV7-4 to TRBJ1-1, with 11 bases aligning to TRBD1. Per the germline V gene, CDR1 is SGHVT and CDR2 is SQSDAQ. The CDR3 sequence is 16 residues long. After removal of 2 bases from V and 3 bases from J, the junction contained 5 bases not matched to a gene. CDR3 bases: TGTGCCAGCAGCTTACGGGACAGGGGGAAAGACACTGAAGCTTTCTTT. Its translation is CASSLRDRGKDTEAFF.

The rearrangement links TRBV7-9 to TRBJ2-3; D possibly corresponds to TRBD2 (6 bases). Germline CDR1 reads SEHNR; CDR2 reads FQNEAQ (reference sequence). The CDR3 loop spans 14 amino acids. V dropped 5 bases and J dropped 4 bases, with 13 bases sitting between them. The CDR3 DNA follows: TGTGCCAGCAGCCGTGGGACTCTCCCAGATACGCAGTATTTT. Amino acids: CASSRGTLPDTQYF.

The chain carries TRBV7-6 and TRBJ2-1; 8 positions agree with TRBD2. V dropped 2 bases and J dropped 7; count of bases not matched to a gene: 10. This CDR3 is 16 amino acids long. Germline V gene sequence: CDR1 SGHVS, CDR2 FNYEAQ. The CDR3 region has the DNA TGTGCCAGCAGCTTATCATTCCCGGGACTAGGAAATGAGCAGTTCTTC. Translated, it gives CASSLSFPGLGNEQFF.

The V call is TRBV2, the J call TRBJ1-3; D gene ambiguous. The V gene lost 3 bases and the J gene lost 0 bases, with 3 bases spanning the gap. The germline V gene has CDR1 SNHLY and CDR2 FYNNEI. The CDR3 sequence is 13 residues long. The CDR3 sequence is CASSDRSGNTIYF. In nucleotides, the CDR3 is TGTGCCAGCAGTGATCGCTCTGGAAACACCATATATTTT. Variable domain in full (rest from reference TRBV2 and TRBJ1-3): EPEVTQTPSHQVTQMGQEVILRCVPISNHLYFYWYRQILGQKVEFLVSFYNNEISEKSEIFDDQFSVERPDGSNFTLKIRSTKLEDSAMYFCASSDRSGNTIYFGEGSWLTVV.

V usage is TRBV12-3 or TRBV12-4 and J usage is TRBJ1-1; unclear D gene. CDR3 length: 13 amino acids. V lost 1 base, J lost 4 bases, and 7 bases lay in between. The CDR3 sequence is CASSLETFTEAFF. The CDR3 coding sequence is TGTGCCAGCAGTTTAGAGACATTCACTGAAGCTTTCTTT.

This clone has just one count. The rearrangement links TRBV28 to TRBJ1-1, with D possibly TRBD1 on 5 matching bases. V was clipped by 5 bases and J by 1 base, with 14 bases between them. The length of the CDR3 is 15 residues. Germline V lookup: CDR1 MDHEN, CDR2 SYDVKM. The CDR3 DNA follows: TGTGCCAGCAGTCCGCAGGGAAAGTGGAACACTGAAGCTTTCTTT. This encodes CASSPQGKWNTEAFF. The whole variable domain, remainder taken from reference TRBV28 and TRBJ1-1, is DVKVTQSSRYLVKRTGEKVFLECVQDMDHENMFWYRQDPGLGLRLIYFSYDVKMKEKGDIPEGYSVSREKKERFSLILESASTNQTSMYLCASSPQGKWNTEAFFGQGTRLTVV.

The rearrangement joins TRBV5-4 to TRBJ2-3, with TRBD2 matching over 10 bases. Per the germline V gene, CDR1 is SGHNT and CDR2 is YYREEE (reference sequence). V was pared by 4 bases and J by 4 bases, with 6 bases of the junction left unmatched. The CDR3 spans 15 residues. CDR3: CASSVSGGQADTQYF. DNA of the CDR3: TGTGCCAGCAGCGTTAGCGGGGGGCAGGCAGATACGCAGTATTTT.

The V gene is TRBV6-5, the J gene TRBJ2-7, with 9 positions matching TRBD1. Germline V gene data show CDR1 as MNHEY and CDR2 as SVGAGI. The CDR3 is 13 amino acids. Germline trimming cut 6 bases from V and 6 bases from J; bases unmatched to any gene: 6. CDR3 DNA: TGTGCCAGCAGCCCGGGACAGGGCCCCGAGCAGTACTTC. It encodes CASSPGQGPEQYF.

This clone was recorded once. The chain employs TRBV3-1 (or the pseudogene TRBV3-2) and TRBJ2-5; perhaps TRBD1 as D (6 bases). The CDR3 extends over 18 amino acids. From germline, CDR1 is LGHDT and CDR2 YNNKEL (reference sequence). The V gene lost 1 base and the J gene lost 5 bases, with 23 bases spanning the gap. CDR3 coding DNA: TGTGCCAGCAGCCAAGGTTTACCTGACACTCGTGGGGGCGAGACCCAGTACTTC. It specifies CASSQGLPDTRGGETQYF.

The chain is built from TRBV28 and TRBJ1-2; D is undetermined. Trimming cost V 2 bases and J 7 bases, with 14 bases left between them. Germline lookup yields CDR1 MDHEN and CDR2 SYDVKM. The CDR3 has 14 amino acids. The CDR3 DNA follows: TGTGCCAGCAGTTTACGGGAGGATCGGTCTGGCTACACCTTC. Translated, it gives CASSLREDRSGYTF.

The chain combines TRBV25-1 with TRBJ1-3; no clear D. V dropped 6 bases and J dropped 1 base, with 7 bases sitting between them. The CDR3 has 13 residues. CDR1 is MGHDK and CDR2 is SYGVNS in the germline V gene. This CDR3 is CASSGGSGNTIYF. The CDR3 region has the DNA TGTGCCAGCAGCGGAGGGTCTGGAAACACCATATATTTT.

This chain uses TRBV7-2 with TRBJ2-7; TRBD1 aligns across 7 bases. V lost 5 bases, J lost 2 bases, and 6 bases stayed unmatched. The CDR3 length is 14 residues. Germline lookup yields CDR1 SGHTA and CDR2 FQGNSA. The chain's CDR3 is CASSPRGTAYEQYF. In DNA form, the CDR3 reads TGTGCCAGCAGCCCCAGGGGGACAGCCTACGAGCAGTACTTC.

The chain uses TRBV10-3 and TRBJ1-1, with D possibly being TRBD1 (6 bases). The CDR3 covers 17 residues. Trimming took off 0 bases at V and 2 bases at J, with 16 bases between the two ends. The germline CDR1 and CDR2 sequences are ENHRY and SYGVKD. CDR3 region: CAISESTGQWVNTEAFF. The DNA for the CDR3 is TGTGCCATCAGTGAGTCTACCGGACAGTGGGTAAACACTGAAGCTTTCTTT.

This sequence joins TRBV6-5 and TRBJ2-5; TRBD2 is a possible D gene (6 bases). The V gene lost 6 bases and the J gene lost 4 bases, with 18 bases spanning the gap. Germline values: CDR1 MNHEY, CDR2 SVGAGI. This CDR3 has 15 residues. The CDR3 region has the DNA TGTGCCAGCAGAGATTGGGGGGTAGGGGTAGAGACCCAGTACTTC. This translates into CASRDWGVGVETQYF.

The chain couples TRBV9 to TRBJ2-1; tentative D call: TRBD2 (6 bases). V was trimmed by 4 bases and J by 7 bases, leaving 18 bases between them. This CDR3 spans 15 amino acids. Germline CDR1 and CDR2: SGDLS and YYNGEE. Here the CDR3 DNA reads TGTGCCAGCAGCCGCCTGGTGGGCGCGGGAAATGAGCAGTTCTTC. This encodes CASSRLVGAGNEQFF.

The chain uses TRBV11-2 and TRBJ1-2; D is perhaps TRBD1 (5 bases). The CDR3 sequence is 15 residues long. The V and J ends lost 2 bases and 0 bases respectively, with 10 bases between them. CDR1 and CDR2 (germline): SGHAT, FQNNGV. DNA for the CDR3: TGTGCCAGCAGCTTATCCAGGGTCTCTAACTATGGCTACACCTTC. This sequence encodes CASSLSRVSNYGYTF.

The J gene is TRBJ2-3, the V gene TRBV13; TRBD2 might be the D (6 bases). V gave up 5 bases and J gave up 10 bases, with 16 bases separating them. Germline loops: CDR1 PRHDT, CDR2 FYEKMQ (reference sequence). The CDR3 sequence is 13 residues long. CDR3 nucleotide sequence: TGTGCCAGCAGCCCCCCCGGGAGAGTGTCGCAGTATTTT. Its translation is CASSPPGRVSQYF.

V gene TRBV13 combines with J gene TRBJ1-4, with 9 positions matching TRBD1. The CDR3 runs 14 residues. Germline lookup yields CDR1 PRHDT and CDR2 FYEKMQ (reference sequence). J was trimmed by 6 bases and V by 5 bases; bases with no gene match: 4. The CDR3 DNA reads TGTGCCAGCAGCCTCCGGACAGGGGATGAAAAACTGTTTTTT. It is translated as CASSLRTGDEKLFF.

This chain connects TRBV27 to TRBJ1-6; 9 bases are shared with TRBD1. From germline, CDR1 is MNHEY and CDR2 SMNVEV (reference sequence). The CDR3 extends over 14 amino acids. J gave up 6 bases and V 6 bases, and 3 bases lay outside the gene matches. CDR3 sequence (DNA): TGTGCCAGCAGCCCGGACAGGGGTAATTCACCCCTCCACTTT. It is translated as CASSPDRGNSPLHF.

The rearrangement joins TRBV27 to TRBJ2-7; possibly TRBD1 for D (5 bases). The CDR3 runs 13 residues. Deletions cut 6 bases from V and 3 bases from J, with 12 bases between. CDR1 is MNHEY and CDR2 is SMNVEV in the germline V gene (reference sequence). In nucleotides, the CDR3 is TGTGCCAGCAGACTGACAGAGAGCTACGAGCAGTACTTC. Its protein is CASRLTESYEQYF.

The chain carries TRBV28 and TRBJ1-3; possibly TRBD1 for D (6 bases). The CDR3 totals 15 residues. Germline V lookup: CDR1 MDHEN, CDR2 SYDVKM. Trimming stripped 1 base from V and 2 bases from J, with 9 bases between. Written as DNA, the CDR3 is TGTGCCAGCAGTTTATACCGGACAGCTGGAAACACCATATATTTT. Protein product: CASSLYRTAGNTIYF.

The V and J genes are TRBV5-4 and TRBJ1-2; D may be TRBD1 (6 bases). The ends were cut back, 0 bases at V and 5 bases at J, with 11 bases in the middle. The CDR3 loop spans 14 amino acids. The germline V gene encodes CDR1 SGHNT and CDR2 YYREEE (reference sequence). The CDR3 coding sequence is TGTGCCAGCAGCTTGGAACAGGGTTATTATGGCTACACCTTC. As protein: CASSLEQGYYGYTF.

The chain carries TRBV25-1 and TRBJ1-1; D ambiguous. Trimming left V 5 bases short and J 10 bases short, with 11 bases between. CDR3 length: 11 residues. Germline V CDR1 and CDR2: MGHDK, SYGVNS. The CDR3 reads CASSLGMGAFF. The CDR3 DNA reads as TGTGCCAGCAGTCTCGGGATGGGAGCTTTCTTT.

The chain uses TRBV7-8 and TRBJ1-1, with D possibly matching TRBD1 (5 bases). CDR3 size: 15 residues. Trimming left V 5 bases short and J 5 bases short, with 18 bases between. The germline V gene has CDR1 SGHVS and CDR2 FQNEAQ. CDR3 nucleotide sequence: TGTGCCAGCAGCCCCCCGGAGGGGAGTGTTACTGAAGCTTTCTTT. It codes for CASSPPEGSVTEAFF.

V and J are TRBV25-1 and TRBJ2-7; TRBD1 matches at 7 bases. CDR1 is MGHDK and CDR2 is SYGVNS in the germline V gene. Trimming removed 6 bases from V and 2 bases from J; junction bases left unmatched: 4. The CDR3 is 13 amino acids. CDR3 nucleotides: TGTGCCAGCAGAGGGGGCCCTACCTACGAGCAGTACTTC. This sequence encodes CASRGGPTYEQYF.

The chain has TRBV4-2 and TRBJ1-1, with a tentative D call TRBD1 (6 bases). Per the germline V gene, CDR1 is LGHNA and CDR2 is YNFKEQ. The CDR3 loop spans 15 amino acids. V lost 2 bases and J 2 bases, leaving 12 bases between the germline ends. The CDR3 region is CASSQIQQGNTEAFF. The CDR3 nucleotides are TGTGCCAGCAGCCAAATACAACAGGGAAACACTGAAGCTTTCTTT.